The 24 T cell receptor beta chains presented below share a single source sample, sequenced in a study of a mutant IDH1 vaccine in newly diagnosed glioma. Some clones are missing from TCRdb's copy, which holds only in-frame ones; the method was immunoSEQ multiplex PCR. The table has 30,000 to 35,000 clones, around 60% seen once. These receptors are not linked to any known antigen. Indicated time point: week 5, during vaccination. Doses of 300 ug of mutant IDH1 20-mer peptide were given with topical imiquimod. Sample: PBMCs, taken from a glioma patient whose treatment included an IDH1 peptide vaccine. The receptors derive from a woman younger than 35 with glioma.

This chain joins TRBV5-8 and TRBJ2-2; D might be TRBD1 or TRBD2, each matching 5 bases. There are 15 residues in the CDR3. Germline V lookup: CDR1 SGHTS, CDR2 YDEGEE. V lost 4 bases, J lost 5 bases, and 15 bases lay in between. The CDR3 DNA follows: TGTGCCAGCAGCGAGGGACGGCGAGGGACCGGGGAGCTGTTTTTT. Its protein product is CASSEGRRGTGELFF.

The gene calls are TRBV5-4 and TRBJ1-4; D call uncertain. The CDR3 runs to 14 residues. The V end lost 4 bases, the J end lost 4 bases, and 11 bases lay between the germline ends. From germline, CDR1 is SGHNT and CDR2 YYREEE (reference sequence). The CDR3 spells CASSMDSGNEKLFF. CDR3 DNA: TGTGCCAGCAGCATGGACTCGGGTAATGAAAAACTGTTTTTT.

This chain joins TRBV7-2 and TRBJ2-7; TRBD1 or TRBD2 may be the D gene (5 bases each). Trimming stripped 0 bases from V and 8 bases from J, with 20 bases between. The germline V gene encodes CDR1 SGHTA and CDR2 FQGNSA. This CDR3 has 16 residues. CDR3 DNA sequence: TGTGCCAGCAGCTTAGCGTCGGGGCGGTCGGGGACCCAGCAGTACTTC. It is translated as CASSLASGRSGTQQYF.

This clone occurred once. The rearrangement joins TRBV7-9 to TRBJ2-7; D possibly corresponds to TRBD2 (6 bases). The CDR3 spans 12 residues. Germline assignment: CDR1 SEHNR and CDR2 FQNEAQ (reference sequence). Trimming stripped 4 bases from V and 2 bases from J, with 6 bases between. CDR3 residues: CASSSGAYEQYF. CDR3 nucleotides: TGTGCCAGCAGCTCGGGGGCCTACGAGCAGTACTTC.

This clone was counted a few times. The genes are TRBV21-1 and TRBJ1-5; the D segment call TRBD1 is taken from the table without a DNA check. TRBV21-1 is a pseudogene segment. The CDR3 runs to 19 residues. Written as DNA, the CDR3 is TGTGCCAGCAGCAAAAAAGGGAAGACAGGGAGAGATAGCAATCAGCCCCAGCATTTT. Translating gives CASSKKGKTGRDSNQPQHF.

This chain uses TRBV2 with TRBJ2-1, with TRBD2 identical over 9 bases. This CDR3 spans 16 amino acids. Unmatched junction bases numbered 8, after V lost 6 bases and J lost 2 bases. Germline CDR1 reads SNHLY; CDR2 reads FYNNEI. The CDR3: CASRSASGATYNEQFF. The CDR3 nucleotides are TGTGCCAGCAGGTCAGCTAGCGGGGCGACCTACAATGAGCAGTTCTTC.

This chain connects TRBV5-1 to TRBJ2-3, with 7 bases identical to TRBD1. V shed 4 bases, J shed 5 bases, and the junction held 7 bases outside the gene matches. The germline V gene encodes CDR1 SGHRS and CDR2 YFSETQ. The CDR3 runs 14 residues. CDR3 in amino acids: CASSLDRERDTQYF. The CDR3 DNA reads as TGCGCCAGCAGCCTTGACAGGGAGAGAGATACGCAGTATTTT.

CDR3 loop: CAWSSRGNHEQYF. For the CDR3, the DNA is TGTGCCTGGAGTAGCAGGGGGAATCACGAGCAGTACTTC. The chain joins TRBV30 to TRBJ2-7, with TRBD1 matching over 7 bases. Germline trimming cut 2 bases from V and 5 bases from J; bases unmatched to any gene: 6. Per the germline V gene, CDR1 is GTSNPN and CDR2 is SVGIG (reference sequence). The CDR3 runs 13 residues.

In this sample, this clone turned up a few times. The rearrangement links TRBV4-3 to TRBJ2-6; D could derive from TRBD1 or TRBD2 (5 bases each). Trimming removed 0 bases at V and 2 bases at J, with 8 bases between. The germline V gene encodes CDR1 LGHNA and CDR2 YSLEER. The CDR3 extends over 16 amino acids. CDR3 DNA: TGCGCCAGCAGCCAAGATGGGGGAACTGGGGCCAACGTCCTGACTTTC. As protein: CASSQDGGTGANVLTF.

This rearrangement joins TRBV29-1 to TRBJ1-1, with 10 bases that match TRBD1. V lost 7 bases, J lost 1 base, and 6 bases stayed unmatched. The CDR3 consists of 14 residues. The germline gives CDR1 SQVTM, CDR2 ANQGSEA. The CDR3 loop reads CSADRGLANTEAFF. The CDR3 region has the DNA TGCAGCGCAGACAGGGGGCTCGCGAACACTGAAGCTTTCTTT.

The V and J genes are TRBV5-1 and TRBJ2-5; 8 positions agree with TRBD1. The CDR3 contains 14 residues. CDR1 SGHRS and CDR2 YFSETQ come from the germline V gene. The J segment lost 2 bases and the V segment lost 0 bases, leaving 0 bases of the junction unmatched. The DNA of the CDR3 is TGCGCCAGCAGCTTGGGACAGGGGCAAGAGACCCAGTACTTC. Translated, it gives CASSLGQGQETQYF. The complete variable domain, with remaining parts taken from reference TRBV5-1 and TRBJ2-5, reads KAGVTQTPRYLIKTRGQQVTLSCSPISGHRSVSWYQQTPGQGLQFLFEYFSETQRNKGNFPGRFSGRQFSNSRSEMNVSTLELGDSALYLCASSLGQGQETQYFGPGTRLLVL.

The V and J genes are TRBV7-8 and TRBJ2-3; 7 bases align to TRBD1. Trimming removed 1 base from V and 3 bases from J; junction bases left unmatched: 7. This CDR3 has 16 amino acids. Germline V CDR1 and CDR2: SGHVS, FQNEAQ. The CDR3 here is CASSLVGGKKTDTQYF. CDR3 in DNA: TGTGCCAGCAGCTTAGTAGGGGGCAAGAAGACAGATACGCAGTATTTT.

The chain is built from TRBV7-9 and TRBJ2-5, with D hard to call. Germline V gives CDR1 SEHNR, CDR2 FQNEAQ (reference sequence). The ends were cut back, 4 bases at V and 13 bases at J, with 22 bases in the middle. This CDR3 is built from 14 residues. The CDR3 spells CASSSTAVLNVAYF. In nucleotides, the CDR3 is TGTGCCAGCAGCTCAACCGCCGTTTTAAATGTGGCGTACTTC.

There are a few counts of this clone. The chain recombines TRBV2 with TRBJ1-4; 8 bases line up with TRBD1. V lost 8 bases to trimming and J lost 4 bases; unmatched junction nucleotides: 0. The CDR3 spans 12 residues. CDR1 and CDR2 (germline): SNHLY, FYNNEI. The CDR3 sequence: CASDRGNEKLFF. The DNA for the CDR3 is TGTGCCAGCGACAGGGGTAATGAAAAACTGTTTTTT.

This clone was counted a few times. The chain carries TRBV6-5 and TRBJ1-5, with TRBD1 as a possible D gene (6 bases). Germline loops: CDR1 MNHEY, CDR2 SVGAGI. This CDR3 is built from 15 residues. Between the trimmed V and J ends, which lost 6 bases and 7 bases, there was a span of 19 bases. In DNA, the CDR3 is TGTGCCAGCAGAAACTTACAGGGTTTAGGGCAGCCCCAGCATTTT. Protein: CASRNLQGLGQPQHF.

The rearrangement links TRBV7-9 to TRBJ1-1; D not resolved. This CDR3 has 16 residues. Germline values: CDR1 SEHNR, CDR2 FQNEAQ (reference sequence). Trimming removed 3 bases from V and 1 base from J, with 15 bases in between. In DNA, the CDR3 is TGTGCCAGCAGCTTCCCCCTTGGGAAACAGAACACTGAAGCTTTCTTT. Translation: CASSFPLGKQNTEAFF.

Concerning this clone: Other DNA sequences from this sample encode an identical CDR3 as well. V usage is TRBV28 and J usage is TRBJ1-5, with 8 nucleotides matching TRBD1. The length of the CDR3 is 14 residues. The germline gives CDR1 MDHEN, CDR2 SYDVKM. Trimming at V came to 6 bases and at J to 2 bases, leaving 3 bases not matched to a gene. CDR3 residues: CASRPGQGNQPQHF. CDR3 nucleotide sequence: TGTGCCAGCAGGCCGGGACAGGGCAATCAGCCCCAGCATTTT.

This clone was seen a few times. This chain uses TRBV9 with TRBJ2-1; 7 nucleotides line up with TRBD2. J gave up 3 bases and V 0 bases, and 6 bases lay outside the gene matches. The CDR3 has 16 amino acids. CDR1 SGDLS and CDR2 YYNGEE come from the germline V gene. Here the CDR3 DNA reads TGTGCCAGCAGCGTAGGGGGCGGGAGTAGCTACAATGAGCAGTTCTTC. It is translated as CASSVGGGSSYNEQFF.

The V gene is TRBV19, the J gene TRBJ1-2; D is unclear. There are 16 residues in the CDR3. V was clipped by 6 bases and J by 7 bases, with 24 bases between them. Looked up from germline, CDR1 is LNHDA and CDR2 is SQIVND (reference sequence). CDR3 nucleotide sequence: TGTGCCAGTAGGTTCCTAATTTCGGACGGGCGGAGTGGCTACACCTTC. Translating gives CASRFLISDGRSGYTF.

This clone was observed a few times. The chain has TRBV4-1 and TRBJ2-6; 8 bases line up with TRBD2. Germline V gives CDR1 MGHRA, CDR2 YSYEKL. The V segment lost 3 bases and the J segment 1 base; nucleotides outside the gene matches: 8. The CDR3 has 18 residues. Here the CDR3 DNA reads TGCGCCAGCAGCCATCGTGGTAGCGGGGATTCTGGGGCCAACGTCCTGACTTTC. Amino acids: CASSHRGSGDSGANVLTF.

CDR3 in amino acids: CASSYSIVLGKTEAFF. The CDR3 nucleotides read TGTGCCAGCAGTTACTCGATTGTACTAGGGAAAACTGAAGCTTTCTTT. This chain uses TRBV6-6 with TRBJ1-1; D is uncertain. V was shortened by 0 bases and J by 5 bases, with 16 bases between the two germline ends. CDR1 MNHNY and CDR2 SVGAGI come from the germline V gene (reference sequence). The CDR3 covers 16 residues.

The V and J genes are TRBV27 and TRBJ2-3, with D unresolved. Germline V lookup: CDR1 MNHEY, CDR2 SMNVEV (reference sequence). This CDR3 comprises 12 residues. V was trimmed by 5 bases and J by 6 bases, leaving 9 bases between them. The CDR3 loop is CASSPLSDTQYF. The CDR3 DNA is TGTGCCAGCAGTCCTCTTTCTGATACGCAGTATTTT.

The chain employs TRBV19 and TRBJ2-3; no clear D. The V end was cut by 6 bases, the J end by 2 bases, with 15 bases between. From germline, CDR1 is LNHDA and CDR2 SQIVND (reference sequence). This CDR3 region has 15 residues. CDR3 coding DNA: TGTGCCAGTAGGCTATCAGGTACCCACACAGATACGCAGTATTTT. Protein: CASRLSGTHTDTQYF.

The V and J genes are TRBV6-6 and TRBJ1-2; D is ambiguous. The CDR3 spans 13 residues. The germline gives CDR1 MNHNY, CDR2 SVGAGI (reference sequence). V was shortened by 5 bases and J by 10 bases, with 17 bases between the two germline ends. CDR3 coding DNA: TGTGCCAGCAGTGACGGGTCCATTCGGGACTACACCTTC. Its protein product is CASSDGSIRDYTF.